The present TCR beta chain was sequenced within a study of early T cells in non-severe SARS-CoV-2 infection. At the level of the study: Chains from this unsorted whole-blood bulk RNA could not be paired. Overall study results and limits: Matching against VDJdb likely underestimated virus-specific expansions, favoring anti-spike CD8.

The CDR3 runs to 15 residues. The V end lost 0 bases, the J end lost 8 bases, and 16 bases lay between the germline ends. Germline CDR1 and CDR2: MNHEY and SVGAGI. This clonotype was recorded at least ten times. Its antigen is still unknown. The TCR library protocol was used to attach unique molecular identifiers. These identifiers were attached to individual cDNA molecules. MiXCR, applied by TCRdb to the 5' RACE reads, yields one record per CDR3 protein. The sample contains 65,000 to 75,000 distinct CDR3 sequences, around 10% of which appear only once. The chain is built from TRBV6-5 and TRBJ1-2; D is perhaps TRBD1 (5 bases). This receptor was taken from an adult who was a healthcare worker with PCR-confirmed SARS-CoV-2 infection or an uninfected control (not recorded which). Sequencing input: whole blood. In DNA form, the CDR3 reads TGTGCCAGCAGTTACTCTACGCAGGGTTTGAGAGGCTACACCTTC. Translated, it gives CASSYSTQGLRGYTF.